This TCR beta chain was recorded in a study of cytomegalovirus exposure and HLA in healthy donors. General study findings and limits: A previous analysis found most TCR beta V segments productive roughly 87% or roughly 30% of the time. Relative to equally common others, HLA-associated TCR beta chains showed greater clonal expansion in a later analysis.

Comment on this clone: The antigen remains undetermined.

13 Jbeta primers and 60 Vbeta primers were used for the PCR. Libraries were prepared by immunoSEQ multiplex PCR; TCRdb keeps only in-frame clonotypes and omits some of them. This sample has about 140,000 clones, with 76% found just once. Looked up from germline, CDR1 is SNHLY and CDR2 is FYNNEI. With 5 bases removed from V and 13 bases from J, the gap between germline ends came to 20 bases. The length of the CDR3 is 13 residues. The TCR was taken from a man aged 35 to 55 in good health and CMV-seronegative. Input material: PBMCs. The chain joins TRBV2 to TRBJ1-1, with D perhaps matching TRBD1 (5 bases). CDR3 nucleotide sequence: TGTGCCAGCAGTCGGGGACCAGCGAGCGGGGGTTTCTTT. This translates into CASSRGPASGGFF.